What follows are 29 T cell receptor beta chains derived from one specimen sequenced in a study of CDR3 diversity in severe acne. MiXCR, applied by TCRdb to the PCR reads, yields one record per CDR3 protein. The table has about 85,000 distinct CDR3 sequences, 45% to 55% seen once. The sequenced sample was blood. These receptors all stem from a male donor in good health, serving as a control.

At least ten counts were recorded for this clonotype. The J gene is TRBJ2-3, the V gene TRBV10-1, with D unclear. The CDR3 covers 14 residues. Germline CDR1 and CDR2: WNHNN and SYGVQD (reference sequence). V lost 8 bases, J lost 4 bases, and 16 bases lay in between. The CDR3 coding sequence is TGCGCCAGCCAGTGGAGCTTACTCTCAGATACGCAGTATTTT. Translation: CASQWSLLSDTQYF.

This sequence joins TRBV19 and TRBJ1-6; maybe TRBD1 (5 bases). The CDR3 contains 13 residues. Germline lookup yields CDR1 LNHDA and CDR2 SQIVND (reference sequence). Trimming removed 6 bases from V and 10 bases from J, with 13 bases in between. In DNA form, the CDR3 reads TGTGCCAGTAGACGGGGCGGCGAATCACCCCTCCACTTT. The encoded protein is CASRRGGESPLHF.

This clonotype was detected a few times. J is TRBJ1-2 and V is TRBV2; perhaps TRBD1 as D (6 bases). There are 13 residues in the CDR3. Trimming pared 5 bases from V and 5 bases from J, leaving 12 bases between. Germline CDR1 and CDR2: SNHLY and FYNNEI. The CDR3 sequence is CASSRQEGYGYTF. The CDR3 nucleotides read TGTGCCAGCAGTAGACAGGAAGGGTATGGCTACACCTTC.

This clonotype has a handful of counts. A much more abundant neighbour one base away suggests this may be a read error. V gene TRBV2 combines with J gene TRBJ2-1; 8 nucleotides match TRBD1. Germline V gene data show CDR1 as SNHLY and CDR2 as FYNNEI. This CDR3 region has 11 residues. CDR3 loop: CARSGGNEQSF. The CDR3 bases are TGTGCCAGGTCAGGGGGCAATGAGCAGTCCTTC. Full variable domain (missing parts from reference TRBV2 and TRBJ2-1): EPEVTQTPSHQVTQMGQEVILRCVPISNHLYFYWYRQILGQKVEFLVSFYNNEISEKSEIFDDQFSVERPDGSNFTLKIRSTKLEDSAMYFCARSGGNEQSFGPGTRLTVL.

The chain is built from TRBV11-1 and TRBJ1-1, with a possible D match to TRBD1 (6 bases). Germline V gives CDR1 SGHAT, CDR2 FQDESV (reference sequence). The CDR3 extends over 14 amino acids. V lost 10 bases and J 0 bases, leaving 15 bases between the germline ends. CDR3 protein: CATKEGGMNTEAFF. CDR3 coding DNA: TGTGCCACTAAGGAGGGGGGCATGAACACTGAAGCTTTCTTT.

This chain uses TRBV4-3 with TRBJ2-3, with 10 bases aligning to TRBD2. From germline, CDR1 is LGHNA and CDR2 YSLEER. This CDR3 contains 17 residues. V shed 0 bases, J shed 1 base, and the junction held 4 bases outside the gene matches. The CDR3 sequence is CASSQEGAGGGTDTQYF. The CDR3 DNA follows: TGCGCCAGCAGCCAAGAAGGAGCGGGAGGGGGCACAGATACGCAGTATTTT.

Notes on this clonotype: Because the CDR3's place on the DNA is in doubt, the DNA is left out and the CDR3 is given as listed by TCRdb. The chain uses TRBV7-9 and TRBJ1-1; TRBD1, as called in the table, went unchecked against the DNA. From germline, CDR1 is SEHNR and CDR2 FQNEAQ (reference sequence). The CDR3 numbers 23 amino acids, ends counted. This CDR3 is CASSLQTGGEVGYTFGSGTEAFF.

The chain joins TRBV10-3 to TRBJ2-2; D remains unclear. Germline CDR1 is ENHRY and CDR2 is SYGVKD. The V end was cut by 5 bases, the J end by 3 bases, with 7 bases between. This CDR3 is 13 amino acids long. The chain's CDR3 is CAISPIDTGELFF. The CDR3 nucleotides read TGTGCCATCAGTCCAATAGACACCGGGGAGCTGTTTTTT.

In this sample, this clonotype turned up many times. The gene calls are TRBV9 and TRBJ2-1; D gene uncertain. The germline V gene encodes CDR1 SGDLS and CDR2 YYNGEE. The V gene lost 0 bases and the J gene lost 0 bases, with 10 bases spanning the gap. CDR3 length equals 16 residues. The chain's CDR3 is CASSVEAGSSYNEQFF. The CDR3 DNA is TGTGCCAGCAGCGTAGAGGCCGGAAGCTCCTACAATGAGCAGTTCTTC.

This clonotype appeared many times. The chain is built from TRBV20-1 and TRBJ2-7; TRBD1 matches at 7 bases. The germline gives CDR1 DFQATT, CDR2 SNEGSKA (reference sequence). CDR3 length: 14 residues. V gave up 0 bases and J gave up 3 bases; unmatched junction bases: 5. The CDR3 spells CSARDGDSNYEQYF. CDR3 bases: TGCAGTGCTAGAGATGGGGACAGCAACTACGAGCAGTACTTC.

At least ten counts were recorded for this clonotype. The chain carries TRBV6-1 and TRBJ2-2; TRBD1 matches at 7 bases. This CDR3 has 16 amino acids. Losses at the gene ends were 6 bases for V and 4 bases for J; bases not matched to a gene: 11. Germline V gene lookup returns CDR1 MNHNS and CDR2 SASEGT. In DNA form, the CDR3 reads TGTGCCAGCAGGCCCCAACAGGGGCGAGGCACCGGGGAGCTGTTTTTT. Translating gives CASRPQQGRGTGELFF.

Note on this clonotype: A read error may account for a junction end that differs from germline. The CDR3 reads CASSVEWQGNTGELLF. The CDR3 nucleotides are TGTGCCAGCAGCGTAGAGTGGCAGGGGAACACCGGGGAGCTGCTTTTC. The chain links TRBV9 to TRBJ2-2; possibly TRBD1 for D (6 bases). The CDR3 is 16 residues long. Germline assignment: CDR1 SGDLS and CDR2 YYNGEE.

V and J are TRBV2 and TRBJ2-7; 8 bases line up with TRBD1. The J call may be in error: the DNA end matches TRBJ2-1 better. Germline values: CDR1 SNHLY, CDR2 FYNNEI. The CDR3 consists of 15 residues. CDR3 DNA sequence: TGTGCCAGCAGTTTCGGGGCAGGGGGCATCGATGAGCAGTTCTTC. It yields the protein CASSFGAGGIDEQFF.

V usage is TRBV28 and J usage is TRBJ2-5, with 8 bases aligning to TRBD1. Germline-derived CDR1 and CDR2 are MDHEN and SYDVKM. The CDR3 extends over 15 amino acids. V was clipped by 4 bases and J by 1 base; unmatched bases: 5. As DNA, the CDR3 is TGTGCCAGCAGTTACGGGACAGGCCTCCAAGAGACCCAGTACTTC. The encoded protein is CASSYGTGLQETQYF.

The rearrangement uses TRBV7-9 and TRBJ1-1, with D possibly being TRBD1 (6 bases). V lost 3 bases and J 1 base, leaving 18 bases between the germline ends. The CDR3 is 17 residues long. Germline V gene lookup returns CDR1 SEHNR and CDR2 FQNEAQ (reference sequence). CDR3 sequence (DNA): TGTGCCAGCAGCTTGTTTAGGGGGGGATTATCGAACACTGAAGCTTTCTTT. It codes for CASSLFRGGLSNTEAFF.

The rearrangement uses TRBV7-9 and TRBJ1-1; unclear D gene. V lost 5 bases and J 11 bases, leaving 15 bases between the germline ends. The CDR3 runs to 12 residues. CDR1 is SEHNR, CDR2 FQNEAQ, per germline (reference sequence). CDR3: CASSHSELPAFF. The CDR3 nucleotides read TGTGCCAGCAGCCATTCGGAACTTCCCGCTTTCTTT.

The rearrangement uses TRBV2 and TRBJ2-5, with D tentatively TRBD1 (5 bases). CDR1 SNHLY and CDR2 FYNNEI come from the germline V gene. The CDR3 is 13 amino acids. V was trimmed by 7 bases and J by 6 bases, leaving 15 bases between them. The CDR3 DNA follows: TGTGCCAGCAAAGGCAGGGATAGAAAGACCCAGTACTTC. Protein: CASKGRDRKTQYF.

This clonotype occurred many times. The CDR3 is CSAGPAEAFF. The CDR3 bases are TGCAGTGCCGGGCCGGCTGAAGCTTTCTTT. V usage is TRBV20-1 and J usage is TRBJ1-1, with D unresolved. The CDR3 sequence is 10 residues long. Germline V gene lookup returns CDR1 DFQATT and CDR2 SNEGSKA (reference sequence). V dropped 6 bases and J dropped 6 bases, with 8 bases sitting between them.

The table lists this clonotype with a few counts. The gene calls are TRBV5-1 and TRBJ1-1; the D gene is possibly TRBD1 (5 bases). CDR1 and CDR2 (germline): SGHRS, YFSETQ. The CDR3 is made up of 15 amino acids. Trimming removed 2 bases from V and 8 bases from J, with 19 bases in between. The CDR3 nucleotides read TGCGCCAGCAGCTTATCTACTCCAGGGTTGGCCGAAGCTTTCTTT. Encoded protein: CASSLSTPGLAEAFF.

The chain has TRBV6-1 and TRBJ2-7, with 9 nucleotides matching TRBD1. V lost 3 bases and J lost 2; bases outside the gene matches: 5. Germline CDR1 MNHNS, CDR2 SASEGT. This CDR3 is 15 amino acids long. The CDR3 reads CASSEGDRVTYEQYF. CDR3 DNA sequence: TGTGCCAGCAGTGAGGGGGACAGGGTCACCTACGAGCAGTACTTC.

This chain uses TRBV2 with TRBJ2-7; 9 bases are a match to TRBD2. Unmatched junction bases numbered 9, after V lost 6 bases and J lost 6 bases. The CDR3 contains 14 residues. Looked up from germline, CDR1 is SNHLY and CDR2 is FYNNEI. The CDR3 DNA sequence: TGTGCCAGCAGGGAGACTAGCGGAGTAAGCGAGCAGTACTTC. Residues: CASRETSGVSEQYF.

The V and J genes are TRBV20-1 and TRBJ1-1; 7 bases align to TRBD1. The germline V gene has CDR1 DFQATT and CDR2 SNEGSKA (reference sequence). V was clipped by 1 base and J by 1 base; unmatched bases: 9. The CDR3 is made up of 16 amino acids. DNA for the CDR3: TGCAGTGCTAGAGCGGGCAGGGGGAAGAGGAACACTGAAGCTTTCTTT. This encodes CSARAGRGKRNTEAFF.

In the case of this clonotype: The germline gene is not matched at one end of the junction; a read error may be the cause. The chain carries TRBV7-7 and TRBJ2-6; 8 bases are shared with TRBD2. Germline loops: CDR1 SSHAT, CDR2 FNYEAQ (reference sequence). The CDR3 sequence is 16 residues long. CDR3 nucleotide sequence: TGTGCTAGCAGCTTAGCGGGGCCCTCAGGGGCCAACGTCCTGACTTTC. Encoded protein: CASSLAGPSGANVLTF.

The V call is TRBV27, the J call TRBJ2-7, with D uncertain. Trimming removed 3 bases at V and 6 bases at J, with 6 bases between. CDR1 is MNHEY, CDR2 SMNVEV, per germline (reference sequence). The CDR3 contains 11 residues. The CDR3 sequence is CASSFLPEQYF. CDR3 in DNA: TGTGCCAGCAGTTTTTTACCCGAGCAGTACTTC.

This clonotype appeared a few times. This chain uses TRBV10-3 with TRBJ1-2; D is undetermined. Germline CDR1 ENHRY, CDR2 SYGVKD. V was shortened by 2 bases and J by 0 bases, with 34 bases between the two germline ends. The CDR3 sequence is 23 residues long. CDR3 amino acids: CAISERSPFRVAIFLCANYGYTF. DNA for the CDR3: TGTGCCATCAGTGAGAGATCCCCTTTTAGAGTGGCTATATTCTTATGTGCTAACTATGGCTACACCTTC.

To note about this clonotype: A much larger clone lies a single base off, so this may be a read error. Since no conserved phenylalanine or tryptophan closes the CDR3, a read error is the likely cause. The chain recombines TRBV6-5 with TRBJ1-5, with D possibly TRBD1 on 5 matching bases. In germline, CDR1 is MNHEY, CDR2 SVGAGI. The CDR3 sequence is 14 residues long. V was trimmed by 2 bases and J by 5 bases, leaving 10 bases between them. CDR3 amino acids: CASSYDGTDQPQHS. DNA for the CDR3: TGTGCCAGCAGTTACGATGGGACTGATCAGCCCCAGCATTCT.

This chain uses TRBV9 with TRBJ2-7; D remains unclear. Germline V gene sequence: CDR1 SGDLS, CDR2 YYNGEE. The CDR3 spans 11 residues. V gave up 3 bases and J gave up 0 bases, with 1 base separating them. The CDR3 region has the DNA TGTGCCAGCAGCGGCTCCTACGAGCAGTACTTC. Translating gives CASSGSYEQYF. The variable domain in full, with the rest retrieved from reference TRBV9 and TRBJ2-7, is DSGVTQTPKHLITATGQRVTLRCSPRSGDLSVYWYQQSLDQGLQFLIQYYNGEERAKGNILERFSAQQFPDLHSELNLSSLELGDSALYFCASSGSYEQYFGPGTRLTVT.

Details on this clonotype: Being one base from a much bigger clone, this may be a read error. CDR3 loop: CASGDTGTAFF. DNA of the CDR3: TGTGCCAGCGGAGACACAGGGACAGCTTTCTTT. The chain recombines TRBV7-2 with TRBJ1-1; tentative D call: TRBD1 (6 bases). Germline V gene lookup returns CDR1 SGHTA and CDR2 FQGNSA. There are 11 residues in the CDR3. Trimming took off 8 bases at V and 10 bases at J, with 14 bases between the two ends.

By share, this clonotype ranks as medium-sized. CDR3 sequence reads: CASSPGRVVHEQYF. For the CDR3, the DNA is TGTGCCAGCAGCCCAGGCAGGGTTGTTCACGAGCAGTACTTC. V gene TRBV9 combines with J gene TRBJ2-7; the D gene is possibly TRBD1 (5 bases). This CDR3 comprises 14 residues. CDR1 SGDLS and CDR2 YYNGEE come from the germline V gene. V lost 4 bases and J lost 5, with 16 bases in between.